The 15 T cell receptor beta chains below were found in one sample sequenced in a study of T cells after yellow fever vaccination. TCRdb re-called the 5' RACE reads through MiXCR, storing one row per CDR3 protein. Among about 340,000 distinct CDR3 sequences listed, roughly an eighth were seen once. Sequencing used CD4+ T cells sorted from PBMCs, obtained 15 days after the yellow fever booster vaccination. Receptor source: a man younger than 35 who received the YFV17D yellow fever vaccine.

The CDR3 is CASSYFFRTGGRDQPQHF. The CDR3 DNA reads as TGTGCCAGCAGTTACTTTTTCCGAACCGGGGGGAGAGATCAGCCCCAGCATTTT. This rearrangement joins TRBV6-2 or TRBV6-3 to TRBJ1-5; D is perhaps TRBD1 (5 bases). V gave up 1 base and J gave up 5 bases, with 21 bases separating them. The CDR3 contains 18 residues. Germline CDR1 and CDR2: MNHEY and SVGEGT.

This chain uses TRBV4-1 with TRBJ1-2, with D perhaps TRBD1 (6 bases). The CDR3 is made up of 16 amino acids. Trimming stripped 1 base from V and 5 bases from J, with 17 bases between. Looked up from germline, CDR1 is MGHRA and CDR2 is YSYEKL. The CDR3 here is CASSQVTRGPRYGYTF. CDR3 DNA: TGCGCCAGCAGCCAAGTGACTCGGGGGCCGAGGTATGGCTACACCTTC.

This clonotype was recorded a few times. The chain combines TRBV3-1 with TRBJ1-4, with D uncertain. Germline values: CDR1 LGHDT, CDR2 YNNKEL (reference sequence). Trimming cost V 1 base and J 8 bases, with 5 bases left between them. This CDR3 region has 12 residues. The CDR3 nucleotides are TGTGCCAGCAGCCAAGTACACGAAAAACTGTTTTTT. Its protein product is CASSQVHEKLFF. Supplemented by reference TRBV3-1 and TRBJ1-4, the full variable domain reads DTAVSQTPKYLVTQMGNDKSIKCEQNLGHDTMYWYKQDSKKFLKIMFSYNNKELIINETVPNRFSPKSPDKAHLNLHINSLELGDSAVYFCASSQVHEKLFFGSGTQLSVL.

This clonotype was counted between two and nine times. V gene TRBV4-2 combines with J gene TRBJ2-3, with a tentative D call TRBD2 (6 bases). V lost 1 base to trimming and J lost 8 bases, with 19 bases between them. The CDR3 consists of 16 residues. CDR1 is LGHNA and CDR2 is YNFKEQ in the germline V gene. CDR3: CASSQVLGGMDGTQYF. Written as DNA, the CDR3 is TGTGCCAGCAGCCAAGTACTGGGGGGAATGGATGGTACGCAGTATTTT.

The rearrangement uses TRBV5-1 and TRBJ1-1; D is ambiguous. The CDR3 loop spans 15 amino acids. V was cut by 0 bases and J by 1 base, with 10 bases left in between. Germline CDR1 reads SGHRS; CDR2 reads YFSETQ. In DNA form, the CDR3 reads TGCGCCAGCAGCTTGGAGGCACCTTCGAACACTGAAGCTTTCTTT. Its protein product is CASSLEAPSNTEAFF.

This clonotype was counted ten times or more. V and J are TRBV6-6 and TRBJ2-4; D is undetermined. Germline CDR1 reads MNHNY; CDR2 reads SVGAGI (reference sequence). Between the trimmed V and J ends, which lost 5 bases and 7 bases, there was a span of 9 bases. CDR3 length: 12 amino acids. CDR3 region: CASSPSPNIQYF. CDR3 DNA: TGTGCCAGCAGTCCGAGTCCGAACATTCAGTACTTC.

V usage is TRBV9 and J usage is TRBJ2-2; D is possibly TRBD1 or TRBD2 (5 bases each). The germline V and J ends were trimmed by 3 bases and 4 bases, with 16 bases remaining between them. The CDR3 is 16 amino acids. Germline V gives CDR1 SGDLS, CDR2 YYNGEE. The CDR3 loop reads CASSGLFFGTTGELFF. CDR3 sequence (DNA): TGTGCCAGCAGCGGACTATTTTTTGGGACCACCGGGGAGCTGTTTTTT.

The chain recombines TRBV20-1 with TRBJ1-2; no definite D call. Looked up from germline, CDR1 is DFQATT and CDR2 is SNEGSKA (reference sequence). The CDR3 totals 12 residues. Trimming stripped 3 bases from V and 8 bases from J, with 13 bases between. CDR3 coding DNA: TGCAGTGCTAGTCGGCAGGCGCACGGCTACACCTTC. As protein: CSASRQAHGYTF.

This clonotype was seen many times. This chain joins TRBV3-1 and TRBJ2-7, with D possibly TRBD2 on 6 matching bases. This CDR3 comprises 13 residues. Germline values: CDR1 LGHDT, CDR2 YNNKEL (reference sequence). Deletions cut 4 bases from V and 6 bases from J, with 13 bases between. CDR3 in DNA: TGTGCCAGCAGCCCCTCAGCGGGTAGCGAGCAGTACTTC. It codes for CASSPSAGSEQYF.

Worth noting for this clonotype: At one end the junction does not follow the germline gene, possibly because of a read error. The chain has TRBV20-1 and TRBJ1-1; D gene unclear. CDR1 is DFQATT and CDR2 is SNEGSKA in the germline V gene (reference sequence). This CDR3 has 13 amino acids. CDR3 sequence: CSARDRRASTPQF. The CDR3 DNA follows: TGCAGTGCTAGAGATCGAAGGGCCAGTACACCTCAGTTT.

This clonotype occurred once. The chain links TRBV5-1 to TRBJ1-3; 7 nucleotides align to TRBD1. Germline-derived CDR1 and CDR2 are SGHRS and YFSETQ. V lost 4 bases, J lost 8 bases, and 3 bases stayed unmatched. This CDR3 has 12 amino acids. CDR3 bases: TGCGCCAGCAGCCAAGGACAGGACACCATATATTTT. This sequence encodes CASSQGQDTIYF.

This clonotype was counted many times. The chain links TRBV7-9 to TRBJ2-2; 11 positions agree with TRBD1. The CDR3 has 16 amino acids. The germline V gene encodes CDR1 SEHNR and CDR2 FQNEAQ (reference sequence). The trim removed 5 bases at V and 5 bases at J, leaving 7 bases unmatched. The CDR3 coding sequence is TGTGCCAGCAGCCCCTTCCGGGACAGGGGGACCGGGGAGCTGTTTTTT. Protein: CASSPFRDRGTGELFF.

This clonotype was seen repeatedly, ten times or more. Written as DNA, the CDR3 is TGTGCCAGCGAACAGGGGGCTGATACGCAGTATTTT. Amino acids: CASEQGADTQYF. The J gene is TRBJ2-3, the V gene TRBV28; 9 nucleotides agree with TRBD1. J lost 6 bases, V lost 8 bases, and 3 bases had no gene match. The CDR3 loop spans 12 amino acids. Germline V lookup: CDR1 MDHEN, CDR2 SYDVKM.

V is TRBV6-5 and J is TRBJ2-3; D unresolved. Trimming took 7 bases from V and 6 from J, leaving 11 bases between them. From germline, CDR1 is MNHEY and CDR2 SVGAGI. The CDR3 has 12 amino acids. CDR3 nucleotides: TGTGCCAGCAAAGTCGGACGGGATACGCAGTATTTT. This gives the protein CASKVGRDTQYF.

The chain joins TRBV12-3 or TRBV12-4 to TRBJ1-4; TRBD1 agrees at 9 bases. V lost 5 bases and J lost 8; bases outside the gene matches: 6. The CDR3 has 14 residues. CDR3 in amino acids: CASSTYRGREKLFF. CDR3 bases: TGTGCCAGCAGTACCTACAGGGGGCGCGAAAAACTGTTTTTT.